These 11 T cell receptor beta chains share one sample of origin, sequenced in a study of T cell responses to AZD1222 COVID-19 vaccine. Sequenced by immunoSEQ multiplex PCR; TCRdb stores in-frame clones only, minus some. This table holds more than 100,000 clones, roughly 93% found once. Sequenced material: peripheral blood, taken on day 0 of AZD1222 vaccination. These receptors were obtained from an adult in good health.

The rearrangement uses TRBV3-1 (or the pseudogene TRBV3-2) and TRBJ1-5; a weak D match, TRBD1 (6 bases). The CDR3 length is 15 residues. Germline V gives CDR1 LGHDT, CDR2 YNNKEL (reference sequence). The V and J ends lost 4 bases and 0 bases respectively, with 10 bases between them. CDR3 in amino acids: CASSRGQISNQPQHF. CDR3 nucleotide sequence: TGTGCCAGCAGCCGAGGACAGATTAGCAATCAGCCCCAGCATTTT.

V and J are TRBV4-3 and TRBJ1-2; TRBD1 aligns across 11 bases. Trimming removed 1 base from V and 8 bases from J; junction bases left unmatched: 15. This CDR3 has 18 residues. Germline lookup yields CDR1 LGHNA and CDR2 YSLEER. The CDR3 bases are TGCGCCAGCAGCCAAGTCCCCGATCAACGGACAGGGGGCAGAGGCTACACCTTC. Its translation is CASSQVPDQRTGGRGYTF.

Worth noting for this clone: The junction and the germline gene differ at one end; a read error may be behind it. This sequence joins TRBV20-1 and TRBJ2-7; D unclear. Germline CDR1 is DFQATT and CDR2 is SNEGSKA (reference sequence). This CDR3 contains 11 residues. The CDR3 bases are TGCAGTGCTAGAGACTCCGACGAGCAGTACTTC. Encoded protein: CSARDSDEQYF.

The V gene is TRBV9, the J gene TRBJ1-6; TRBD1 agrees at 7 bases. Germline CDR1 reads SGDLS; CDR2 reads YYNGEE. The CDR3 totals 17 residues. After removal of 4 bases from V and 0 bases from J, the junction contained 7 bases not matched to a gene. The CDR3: CASSSDRASSYNSPLHF. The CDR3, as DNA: TGTGCCAGCAGCTCTGACAGGGCGAGCTCCTATAATTCACCCCTCCACTTT.

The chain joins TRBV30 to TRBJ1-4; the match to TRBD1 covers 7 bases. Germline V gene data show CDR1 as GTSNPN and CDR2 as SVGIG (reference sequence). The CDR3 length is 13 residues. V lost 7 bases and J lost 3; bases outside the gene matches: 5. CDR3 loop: CASDRAANEKLFF. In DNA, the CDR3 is TGTGCCTCTGACAGGGCGGCTAATGAAAAACTGTTTTTT. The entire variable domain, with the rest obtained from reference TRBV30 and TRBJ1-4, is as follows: SQTIHQWPATLVQPVGSPLSLECTVEGTSNPNLYWYRQAAGRGLQLLFYSVGIGQISSEVPQNLSASRPQDRQFILSSKKLLLSDSGFYLCASDRAANEKLFFGSGTQLSVL.

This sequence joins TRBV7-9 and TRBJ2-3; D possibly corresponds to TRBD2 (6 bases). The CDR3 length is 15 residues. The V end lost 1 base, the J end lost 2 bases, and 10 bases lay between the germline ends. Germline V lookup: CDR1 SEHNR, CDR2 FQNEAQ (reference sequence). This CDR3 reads CASSLGGLPTDTQYF. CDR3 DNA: TGTGCCAGCAGCTTAGGGGGACTTCCCACAGATACGCAGTATTTT.

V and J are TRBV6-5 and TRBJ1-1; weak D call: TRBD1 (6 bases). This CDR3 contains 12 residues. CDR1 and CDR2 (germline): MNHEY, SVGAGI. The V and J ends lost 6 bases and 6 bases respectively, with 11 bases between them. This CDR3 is CASRIQGPEAFF. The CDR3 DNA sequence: TGTGCCAGCAGGATACAGGGCCCTGAAGCTTTCTTT.

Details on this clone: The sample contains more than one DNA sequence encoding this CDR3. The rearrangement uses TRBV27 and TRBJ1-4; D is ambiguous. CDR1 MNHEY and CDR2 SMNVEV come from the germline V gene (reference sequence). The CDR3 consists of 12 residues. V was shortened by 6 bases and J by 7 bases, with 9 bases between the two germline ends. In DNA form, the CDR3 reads TGTGCCAGCAGAGGATTGGGTGAAAAACTGTTTTTT. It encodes CASRGLGEKLFF.

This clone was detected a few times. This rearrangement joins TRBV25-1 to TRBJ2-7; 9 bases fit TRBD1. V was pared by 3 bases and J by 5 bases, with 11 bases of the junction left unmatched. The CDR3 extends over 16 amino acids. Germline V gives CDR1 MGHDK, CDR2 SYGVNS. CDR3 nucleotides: TGTGCCAGCAGTGAGGGGACAGGGACGAATTACGACGAGCAGTACTTC. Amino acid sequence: CASSEGTGTNYDEQYF.

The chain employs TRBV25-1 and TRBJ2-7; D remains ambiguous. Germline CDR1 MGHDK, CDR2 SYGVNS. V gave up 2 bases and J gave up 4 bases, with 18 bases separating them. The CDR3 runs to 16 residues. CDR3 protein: CASSETYSRVLYEQYF. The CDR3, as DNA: TGTGCCAGCAGTGAAACATATTCAAGAGTCCTATACGAGCAGTACTTC.

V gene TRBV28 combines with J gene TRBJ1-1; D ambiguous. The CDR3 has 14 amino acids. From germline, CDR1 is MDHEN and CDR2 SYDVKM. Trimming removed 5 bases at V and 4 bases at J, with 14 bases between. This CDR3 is CASSPPRVSTEAFF. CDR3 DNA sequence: TGTGCCAGCAGTCCCCCTCGGGTAAGCACTGAAGCTTTCTTT.